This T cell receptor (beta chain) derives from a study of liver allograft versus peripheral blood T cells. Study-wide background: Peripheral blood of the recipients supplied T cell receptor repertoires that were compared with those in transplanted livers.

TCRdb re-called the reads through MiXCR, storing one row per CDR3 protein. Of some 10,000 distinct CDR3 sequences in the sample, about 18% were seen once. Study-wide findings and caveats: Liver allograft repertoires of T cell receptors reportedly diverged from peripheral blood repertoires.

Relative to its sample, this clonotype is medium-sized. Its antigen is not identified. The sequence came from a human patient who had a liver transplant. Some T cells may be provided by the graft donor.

The CDR3 sequence: CATSDPPGANVLTF. The DNA for the CDR3 is TGTGCCACCAGCGACCCCCCTGGGGCCAACGTCCTGACTTTC. The chain carries TRBV15 and TRBJ2-6; no clear D gene. CDR3 length equals 14 residues. Germline CDR1 LNHNV, CDR2 YYDKDF (reference sequence). V shed 5 bases and J shed 2 bases, with 7 bases lying between them. Using reference TRBV15 and TRBJ2-6 for the parts outside the CDR3, the full variable domain is DAMVIQNPRYQVTQFGKPVTLSCSQTLNHNVMYWYQQKSSQAPKLLFHYYDKDFNNEADTPDNFQSRRPNTSFCFLDIRSPGLGDTAMYLCATSDPPGANVLTFGAGSRLTVL.